This T cell receptor (beta chain) was found in a study of tumor-infiltrating lymphocytes in primary liver carcinoma. Overall study context: Patients, male and female, were 30 to 69 years old. Findings of the study overall: Paired tumor-adjacent and tumor-blood samples overlapped less than tumor region pairs did. Blood fell significantly below tumors in its top-250-clone fraction (p = 0.039).

Reverse transcription of approximately 0.55 ug total RNA with a constant-region primer produced TCR beta cDNA. Three nested multiplex PCR rounds, a slightly modified ARM-PCR method, built the TCR beta libraries. Using its own MiXCR run on the multiplex PCR reads, TCRdb lists one record per CDR3 protein. The profile shows fewer than 85,000 distinct CDR3 sequences, approximately 62% of them singletons. Comment on this clonotype: Its matching antigen is unknown. The CDR3 does not close with the conserved phenylalanine or tryptophan, likely indicating a read error. No DNA is shown, since the ends of the CDR3 on it are uncertain; the CDR3 is the one TCRdb lists.

Co-extraction of RNA and DNA was performed on about 19-32 mg of unsorted bulk tissue. The sequence came from a man aged 35-49 years with primary liver carcinoma and hepatitis B virus infection. Sample: tumor-adjacent normal liver tissue.

CDR3 protein: CASSLGPDSNEEVFY. V usage is TRBV11-2 and J usage is TRBJ1-4. The CDR3 region is 15 residues in length, termini included. Germline V gene lookup returns CDR1 SGHAT and CDR2 FQNNGV.